This entry is about one TCR beta chain. The antigen is unknown. Distinct nucleotide sequences in the sample also encode this CDR3. Sequencing used immunoSEQ multiplex PCR; TCRdb keeps in-frame clones, though not all of them. Seen here are roughly 330,000 clones, about 64% observed once, and the top ten hold 6% to 6.5%. Investigators sourced approximately 2.1 micrograms of genomic DNA from cryopreserved PBMCs for TCR beta libraries. This specimen comes from a study of cytotoxic CD8 clonotypes in ibrutinib-treated CLL. Study observations and caveats: Researchers report that baseline clonality outpaced age-matched healthy donors and tracked circulating CD8+ T-cell counts. Ibrutinib response saw clonality rise, and progression saw it return toward baseline. Sampling time points were not equivalent between sustained-remission and progressing patients.

Germline V gene sequence: CDR1 SQVTM, CDR2 ANQGSEA. Trimming took off 4 bases at V and 0 bases at J, with 5 bases between the two ends. The CDR3 sequence is 12 residues long. The clonotype originates from a human donor with chronic lymphocytic leukemia. This chain links TRBV29-1 with TRBJ2-3; D is unresolved. The sample consisted of PBMCs, taken after 36 months of ibrutinib treatment. The CDR3 DNA is TGCAGCGTTGGACGGAGCACAGATACGCAGTATTTT. Amino acids: CSVGRSTDTQYF.